The TCR beta chain described here comes from a study of shared clonotypes between healthy human individuals. Assay: immunoSEQ multiplex PCR; the TCRdb copy retains only in-frame clones and omits some. The table records 2 million to 2.5 million clones, roughly 94% of them present only once. The CDR3 spans 13 residues. Germline CDR1 MNHNS, CDR2 SASEGT. The V and J ends lost 5 bases and 8 bases respectively, with 15 bases between them. V is TRBV6-1 and J is TRBJ1-2, with D hard to call. Sample: naive CD4+ T cells sorted from blood. Stated subset: CD45RA+ positively selected. The TCR was taken from a man aged 18 to 30 in good health. The CDR3 DNA sequence: TGTGCCAGCAGTAATCCCCCTTCCTACGGCTACACCTTC. It specifies CASSNPPSYGYTF.